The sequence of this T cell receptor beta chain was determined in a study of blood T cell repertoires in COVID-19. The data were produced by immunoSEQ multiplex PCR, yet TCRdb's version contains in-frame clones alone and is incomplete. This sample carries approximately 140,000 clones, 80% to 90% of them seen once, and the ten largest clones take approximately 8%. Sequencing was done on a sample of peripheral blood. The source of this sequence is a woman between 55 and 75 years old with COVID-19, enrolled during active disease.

The CDR3 sequence is CASSKGGLAGQGDQYF. The CDR3 DNA reads TGTGCCAGCAGCAAAGGGGGACTCGCGGGGCAGGGGGACCAGTACTTC. The gene calls are TRBV21-1 and TRBJ2-5; TRBD1, the table's D call, lacks a check against the DNA. TRBV21-1 is a pseudogene locus. The CDR3 is made up of 16 amino acids.